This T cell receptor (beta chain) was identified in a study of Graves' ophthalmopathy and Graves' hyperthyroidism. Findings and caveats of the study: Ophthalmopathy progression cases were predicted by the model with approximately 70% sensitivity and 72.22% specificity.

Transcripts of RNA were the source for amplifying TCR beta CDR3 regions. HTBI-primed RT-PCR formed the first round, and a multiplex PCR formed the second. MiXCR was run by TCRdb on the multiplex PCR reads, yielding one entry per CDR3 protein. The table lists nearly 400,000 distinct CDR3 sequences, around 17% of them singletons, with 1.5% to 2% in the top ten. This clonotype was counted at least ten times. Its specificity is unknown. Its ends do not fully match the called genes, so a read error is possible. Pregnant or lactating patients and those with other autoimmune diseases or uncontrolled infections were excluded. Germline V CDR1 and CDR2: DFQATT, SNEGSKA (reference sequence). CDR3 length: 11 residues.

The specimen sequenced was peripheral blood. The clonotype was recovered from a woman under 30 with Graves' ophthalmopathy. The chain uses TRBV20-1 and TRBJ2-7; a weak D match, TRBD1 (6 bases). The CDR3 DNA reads TGCAGTGCTAGGGGGGCCGGGAAGGATGGCTTC. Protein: CSARGAGKDGF.